What follows are 14 T cell receptor beta chains derived from one specimen sequenced in a study of T cell repertoires in cytomegalovirus infection. These receptors' targets are unknown. A single record per CDR3 protein comes from TCRdb applying MiXCR to the reads. The table lists approximately 910,000 distinct CDR3 sequences, more than 25% of them singletons. This sample comprised cultured CD8+ T cells from PBMCs, obtained from culture after CMV antigen stimulation. These receptors were obtained from a human donor in good health (CMV status not recorded). Some clones in this sample may be carry-over from other donors' samples.

This chain links TRBV2 with TRBJ2-7, with unresolved D. V was pared by 8 bases and J by 6 bases, with 11 bases between. The CDR3 totals 11 residues. Germline CDR1 is SNHLY and CDR2 is FYNNEI. The CDR3 loop is CASGGLLEQYV. DNA of the CDR3: TGTGCCAGCGGTGGGCTACTCGAGCAGTACGTC.

This clonotype was detected a few times. The CDR3 protein is CASSWGALPNTEAFF. CDR3 nucleotide sequence: TGTGCCAGTAGTTGGGGTGCACTCCCGAACACTGAAGCTTTCTTT. This sequence joins TRBV19 and TRBJ1-1; D uncertain. The germline V and J ends were trimmed by 5 bases and 1 base, with 14 bases remaining between them. Germline V gene lookup returns CDR1 LNHDA and CDR2 SQIVND (reference sequence). The CDR3 consists of 15 residues. The complete variable domain, with remaining parts taken from reference TRBV19 and TRBJ1-1, reads DGGITQSPKYLFRKEGQNVTLSCEQNLNHDAMYWYRQDPGQGLRLIYYSQIVNDFQKGDIAEGYSVSREKKESFPLTVTSAQKNPTAFYLCASSWGALPNTEAFFGQGTRLTVV.

In this sample, this clonotype turned up a few times. This rearrangement joins TRBV19 to TRBJ2-1; 8 positions agree with TRBD1. From germline, CDR1 is LNHDA and CDR2 SQIVND (reference sequence). V dropped 1 base and J dropped 6; count of bases not matched to a gene: 5. The CDR3 loop spans 15 amino acids. This CDR3 is CASSIVRDRPNEQFF. DNA of the CDR3: TGTGCCAGTAGTATAGTACGGGACAGGCCCAATGAGCAGTTCTTC.

The V and J genes are TRBV6-2 or TRBV6-3 and TRBJ2-7, with D possibly TRBD2 on 5 matching bases. The V gene lost 0 bases and the J gene lost 7 bases, with 7 bases spanning the gap. Germline CDR1 is MNHEY and CDR2 is SVGEGT. The CDR3 has 12 residues. The CDR3 protein is CASSYSTGEQYV. CDR3 DNA sequence: TGTGCCAGCAGTTACTCAACGGGGGAGCAGTACGTC.

The chain employs TRBV7-9 and TRBJ1-5; D possibly corresponds to TRBD1 (5 bases). From germline, CDR1 is SEHNR and CDR2 FQNEAQ (reference sequence). The CDR3 sequence is 13 residues long. V lost 5 bases to trimming and J lost 7 bases, with 12 bases between them. CDR3 residues: CASSNTGLQPQHF. CDR3 in DNA: TGTGCCAGCAGCAACACAGGCCTACAGCCCCAGCATTTT.

Remarks on this clonotype: The junction and the germline gene differ at one end; a read error may be behind it. The rearrangement uses TRBV7-9 and TRBJ1-3; maybe TRBD1 (6 bases). Germline loops: CDR1 SEHNR, CDR2 FQNEAQ (reference sequence). This CDR3 spans 19 amino acids. The CDR3: CASGLGGGPHQTSGNTIYF. DNA of the CDR3: TGTGCCAGCGGCTTAGGGGGAGGACCGCATCAAACCTCTGGAAACACCATATATTTT.

This clonotype was counted at least ten times. The J gene is TRBJ2-3, the V gene TRBV12-3 or TRBV12-4; no clear D. V was shortened by 4 bases and J by 3 bases, with 14 bases between the two germline ends. This CDR3 has 15 amino acids. CDR3 in amino acids: CASSSSRSETDTQYF. CDR3 nucleotide sequence: TGTGCCAGCAGTTCATCCAGGTCCGAAACAGATACGCAGTATTTT.

This CDR3 is CASSSQTNTIYF. CDR3 DNA: TGTGCCAGCAGTTCCCAAACAAACACCATATATTTT. The chain has TRBV6-5 and TRBJ1-3; D is unclear. This CDR3 comprises 12 residues. CDR1 MNHEY and CDR2 SVGAGI come from the germline V gene. The V gene lost 4 bases and the J gene lost 6 bases, with 7 bases spanning the gap.

This sequence joins TRBV5-6 and TRBJ1-2; 7 nucleotides agree with TRBD1. The CDR3 consists of 14 residues. Germline V CDR1 and CDR2: SGHDT, YYEEEE. Unmatched junction bases numbered 3, after V lost 0 bases and J lost 4 bases. The CDR3 loop is CASSLGGQPYGYTF. CDR3 sequence (DNA): TGTGCCAGCAGCTTGGGGGGACAGCCCTATGGCTACACCTTC.

The chain is built from TRBV5-5 and TRBJ1-6; 7 positions agree with TRBD1. The length of the CDR3 is 15 residues. V lost 0 bases and J lost 14; bases outside the gene matches: 11. In germline, CDR1 is SGHKS, CDR2 YYEKEE (reference sequence). CDR3 loop: CASSLVGQRGGSLHF. CDR3 nucleotide sequence: TGTGCCAGCAGCTTGGTGGGACAGAGAGGAGGGTCCCTCCACTTT.

This clonotype was observed a few times. V usage is TRBV4-1 and J usage is TRBJ1-2, with 9 bases that match TRBD1. CDR1 is MGHRA, CDR2 YSYEKL, per germline. V trimming: 2 bases; J trimming: 8 bases; junction bases outside the gene matches: 9. The CDR3 covers 15 residues. For the CDR3, the DNA is TGCGCCAGCAGCCAATCCTCCGGGACAGGGAGCGGCTACACCTTC. Its protein is CASSQSSGTGSGYTF.

At least ten counts were recorded for this clonotype. This chain connects TRBV6-6 to TRBJ2-1, with D unresolved. Germline V gene data show CDR1 as MNHNY and CDR2 as SVGAGI (reference sequence). Trimming took 5 bases from V and 7 from J, leaving 6 bases between them. This CDR3 is 11 amino acids long. CDR3 DNA sequence: TGTGCCAGCAGTGTGAGTAATGAGCAGTTCTTC. As protein: CASSVSNEQFF.

This clonotype was recorded once. V gene TRBV7-8 combines with J gene TRBJ2-3; 8 nucleotides match TRBD2. The CDR3 covers 16 residues. V dropped 0 bases and J dropped 1; count of bases not matched to a gene: 3. Germline loops: CDR1 SGHVS, CDR2 FQNEAQ. The CDR3 reads CASSLASGLGTDTQYF. CDR3 in DNA: TGTGCCAGCAGCTTAGCTTCGGGACTAGGCACAGATACGCAGTATTTT.

The V gene is TRBV4-1, the J gene TRBJ1-6; the D gene is possibly TRBD1 (5 bases). The CDR3 contains 15 residues. Germline V gives CDR1 MGHRA, CDR2 YSYEKL. The V and J ends lost 4 bases and 6 bases respectively, with 13 bases between them. In DNA form, the CDR3 reads TGCGCCAGCAGCCTCAGTCTGGGGACTAATTCACCCCTCCACTTT. It encodes CASSLSLGTNSPLHF.